Below are 9 T cell receptor beta chains sequenced from a single sample in a study of response to subunit inactivated influenza vaccine (dated by TCRdb to the late 2010s). Libraries were made using RT-PCR. Instrument on record: Illumina HiSeq 2500. Starting from the raw public reads, TCRdb applied fastp trimming at Q25, assembled clones with MiXCR and retained in-frame beta chains. Each CDR3 protein gets just one entry, which takes the most common genes and DNA from the rows behind it. This sample has about 620,000 distinct CDR3 sequences in its table, and about 11% of those were observed once. The ten biggest clones cover more than 9.5% of the sample. These data were also filed under a second study, of T cells expressing NK-cell markers. The second source states: TCR beta cDNA libraries were prepared using 5'RACE template switching, which introduced a universal primer site and unique molecular identifiers.

The specimen comprised PBMCs from blood, sampled on the day of vaccination. The receptor source for this set is a man between 45 and 60 years old who received an inactivated influenza vaccine. Donor details come from another sample of the same person, matched by shared clones.

This clonotype occurred a few times. CDR3 sequence: CATSRDRGRGQYF. The CDR3 bases are TGTGCCACCAGCAGAGATCGCGGCAGGGGGCAGTATTTT. This rearrangement joins TRBV15 to TRBJ2-3; TRBD1 is a possible D gene (6 bases). Trimming took off 0 bases at V and 11 bases at J, with 12 bases between the two ends. CDR1 is LNHNV and CDR2 is YYDKDF in the germline V gene (reference sequence). The CDR3 contains 13 residues.

The chain uses TRBV5-1 and TRBJ2-3; 11 nucleotides agree with TRBD2. The CDR3 has 17 amino acids. Losses at the gene ends were 1 base for V and 6 bases for J; bases not matched to a gene: 10. Germline assignment: CDR1 SGHRS and CDR2 YFSETQ. CDR3 amino acids: CASSLLPSGGKSDTQYF. The CDR3 nucleotides read TGCGCCAGCAGCTTGTTACCTAGCGGGGGGAAATCTGATACGCAGTATTTT.

The chain carries TRBV20-1 and TRBJ2-1, with D possibly TRBD2 on 6 matching bases. The V gene lost 0 bases and the J gene lost 5 bases, with 11 bases spanning the gap. There are 14 residues in the CDR3. The germline V gene encodes CDR1 DFQATT and CDR2 SNEGSKA (reference sequence). CDR3 sequence reads: CSAREGLSNNEQFF. The CDR3 DNA sequence: TGCAGTGCTAGAGAAGGACTATCGAACAATGAGCAGTTCTTC.

For the CDR3, the DNA is TGTGCCAGCAGCTTGGAAAGGAATTTGGGCAATCAGCCCCAGCATTTT. Protein product: CASSLERNLGNQPQHF. The chain employs TRBV5-5 and TRBJ1-5; D is undetermined. The V gene lost 0 bases and the J gene lost 2 bases, with 12 bases spanning the gap. Germline CDR1 and CDR2: SGHKS and YYEKEE (reference sequence). The CDR3 covers 16 residues.

The V and J genes are TRBV6-2 or TRBV6-3 and TRBJ2-4; the D is unclear. Germline V gives CDR1 MNHEY, CDR2 SVGEGT. The V gene lost 0 bases and the J gene lost 7 bases, with 4 bases spanning the gap. CDR3 length: 12 amino acids. The CDR3 spells CASSYSGNIQYF. The CDR3 nucleotides are TGTGCCAGCAGTTACTCCGGCAACATTCAGTACTTC.

V usage is TRBV20-1 and J usage is TRBJ2-1, with TRBD2 as a possible D gene (5 bases). The CDR3 consists of 15 residues. Germline CDR1 DFQATT, CDR2 SNEGSKA (reference sequence). V was trimmed by 1 base and J by 4 bases, leaving 14 bases between them. The CDR3 bases are TGCAGTGCTAGAGCCCAGGTCCGGGGATACAATGAGCAGTTCTTC. Protein: CSARAQVRGYNEQFF.

Only a few counts were recorded for this clonotype. The chain links TRBV6-1 to TRBJ2-7, with D possibly matching TRBD2 (5 bases). V dropped 5 bases and J dropped 3 bases, with 11 bases sitting between them. This CDR3 has 13 residues. Germline loops: CDR1 MNHNS, CDR2 SASEGT. CDR3 sequence: CASSREVNYEQYF. The CDR3 DNA reads TGTGCCAGCAGTCGGGAAGTTAACTACGAGCAGTACTTC.

This clonotype has a handful of counts. The chain couples TRBV3-1 to TRBJ2-7, with a tentative D call TRBD1 (5 bases). Trimming took 3 bases from V and 7 from J, leaving 10 bases between them. This CDR3 is 12 amino acids long. Germline lookup yields CDR1 LGHDT and CDR2 YNNKEL (reference sequence). The CDR3 sequence is CASSQGLREQYF. CDR3 DNA: TGTGCCAGCAGCCAGGGGCTAAGGGAGCAGTACTTC.

This clonotype was seen only a few times. The rearrangement links TRBV3-1 to TRBJ2-7; D is uncertain. Germline V CDR1 and CDR2: LGHDT, YNNKEL (reference sequence). The CDR3 consists of 14 residues. V was shortened by 3 bases and J by 1 base, with 10 bases between the two germline ends. In DNA, the CDR3 is TGTGCCAGCAGCCAGCAAGGCGGTTCCTACGAGCAGTACTTC. Translated: CASSQQGGSYEQYF.